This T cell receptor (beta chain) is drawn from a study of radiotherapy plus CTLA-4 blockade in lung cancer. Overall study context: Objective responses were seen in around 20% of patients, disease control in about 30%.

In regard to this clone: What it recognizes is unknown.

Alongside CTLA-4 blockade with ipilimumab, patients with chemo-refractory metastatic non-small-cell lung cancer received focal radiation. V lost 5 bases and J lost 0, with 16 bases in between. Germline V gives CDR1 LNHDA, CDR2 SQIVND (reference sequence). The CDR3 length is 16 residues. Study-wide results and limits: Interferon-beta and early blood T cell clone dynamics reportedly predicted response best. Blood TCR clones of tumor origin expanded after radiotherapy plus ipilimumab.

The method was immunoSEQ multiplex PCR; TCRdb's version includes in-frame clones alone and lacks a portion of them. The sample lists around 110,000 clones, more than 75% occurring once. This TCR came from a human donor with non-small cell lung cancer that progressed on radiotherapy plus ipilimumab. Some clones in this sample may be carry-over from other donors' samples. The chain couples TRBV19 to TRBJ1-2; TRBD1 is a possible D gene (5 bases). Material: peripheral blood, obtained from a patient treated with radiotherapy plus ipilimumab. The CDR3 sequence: CASSARRRGANYGYTF. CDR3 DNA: TGTGCCAGTAGTGCACGGAGGAGGGGTGCTAACTATGGCTACACCTTC.